This T cell receptor beta chain was captured in a study of shared clonotypes between healthy human individuals. Study-wide findings and caveats: Generation probability values for non-shared clonotypes were lower than those for clonotypes shared by all four donors. Large depth notwithstanding, sorted-subset sequencing proved incomplete by rarefaction.

Sequenced by immunoSEQ multiplex PCR; TCRdb stores in-frame clones only, minus some. The table lists roughly 1,500,000 clones, 98% of them singletons, with over 0.3% in the top ten. Concerning this clone itself: Its antigen remains unidentified.

Into CD45RA+ naive and CD45RA-negative memory subsets, the CD4+ cells were split. The specimen was naive CD4+ T cells sorted from blood. Subset denoted: CD45RA+ positively selected. The origin of this receptor is a man aged 25 to 45 in good health.

The CDR3 DNA follows: TGTGCCAGCAGCTCGGGGCAGGGGACCCTTGGGACCCAGTACTTC. Protein: CASSSGQGTLGTQYF. This rearrangement joins TRBV7-3 to TRBJ2-5, with D perhaps matching TRBD1 (6 bases). Germline CDR1 reads SGHTA; CDR2 reads FQGTGA. CDR3 length: 15 amino acids. The V end was cut by 4 bases, the J end by 7 bases, with 19 bases between.